This T cell receptor (beta chain) emerged from a study of patients and donors after allogeneic stem cell transplantation. Using its own MiXCR run on the RT-PCR reads, TCRdb lists one record per CDR3 protein. The sample shows 410,000 or so distinct CDR3 sequences, approximately 16% of them seen only once. CDR1 and CDR2 (germline): DFQATT, SNEGSKA (reference sequence). The length of the CDR3 is 12 residues. V lost 6 bases to trimming and J lost 8 bases, with 14 bases between them. In this sample, this clonotype turned up a few times. Sequencing was performed on blood, either unsorted or a sorted T cell fraction (not recorded which). The rearrangement uses TRBV20-1 and TRBJ2-1; D may be TRBD2 (6 bases). The clonotype comes from a human donor who was either an allogeneic HSCT recipient or a stem cell or donor lymphocyte infusion donor (not recorded which). It is not recorded whose cells these are; they may come from a transplant donor. CDR3 protein: CSASKSGHEQFF. In DNA, the CDR3 is TGCAGTGCGAGCAAGAGCGGGCATGAGCAGTTCTTC.